A selection of T cell receptor beta chains follows, all from one sample in a study of regulatory T cells in long-lasting Graves disease. TCRdb itself ran the multiplex PCR reads through MiXCR, one entry per CDR3 protein. The sample has 350,000 to 550,000 distinct CDR3 sequences, around 14% seen once; the top ten hold over 15%. These data were also reused for a study on T cells in Graves' hyperthyroidism and ophthalmopathy.

The starting material was peripheral blood mononuclear cells (PBMCs), obtained at new diagnosis, from a patient treated with antithyroid drugs. These receptors all come from a woman in her twenties or thirties with Graves disease. CDR3s include the opening cysteine and the closing phenylalanine or tryptophan. D genes are given only for firm matches. Clone size is not always given. Where it is, it says once, few, many or a class for expanded clones.

CASSAGSGDQPQHF	TGTGCCAGCAGTGCGGGTTCAGGGGATCAGCCCCAGCATTTT	NA	TRBJ1-5	NA	TRBV6-4
CASSESVGSGRSDTQYF	TGCGCCAGCAGTGAGTCCGTGGGTAGCGGGAGATCAGATACGCAGTATTTT	few	TRBJ2-3	TRBD2	TRBV10-2
CASSFYSGYETQYF	TGTGCCAGCAGTTTTTATAGCGGGTATGAGACCCAGTACTTC	NA	TRBJ2-5	TRBD2	TRBV28
CASSFKRRVTAYEQYF	TGTGCCAGCAGTTTTAAACGACGAGTTACCGCCTACGAGCAGTACTTC	NA	TRBJ2-7	NA	TRBV27
CASSFGIGDQETQYF	TGTGCCAGCAGCTTCGGAATAGGGGACCAAGAGACCCAGTACTTC	many	TRBJ2-5	NA	TRBV7-8
CATSDPSFSETKGGNEQFF	TGTGCCACCAGTGATCCTTCCTTTAGCGAGACAAAAGGGGGCAATGAGCAGTTCTTC	NA	TRBJ2-1	NA	TRBV24-1
CATSDQGQGNEQFF	TGTGCCACCAGTGATCAGGGCCAAGGCAATGAGCAGTTCTTC	many	TRBJ2-1	NA	TRBV24-1
CASSLGRRRGYTF	TGTGCCAGCAGTTTAGGCCGGCGACGAGGCTACACCTTC	NA	TRBJ1-2	NA	TRBV27
CATSDPRGGGVGEAFF	TGTGCCACCAGTGATCCCCGGGGGGGCGGCGTGGGTGAAGCTTTCTTT	NA	TRBJ1-1	NA	TRBV24-1
CASRRTHNRGSGNTIYF	TGTGCCAGCAGGCGGACCCACAACAGGGGGTCTGGAAACACCATATATTTT	few	TRBJ1-3	TRBD1	TRBV6-1
CASSHPETGAPEAFF	TGCGCCAGCAGCCACCCGGAAACAGGGGCCCCTGAAGCTTTCTTT	few	TRBJ1-1	TRBD1	TRBV4-1
CASSLEWTLLPKNIQYF	TGTGCCAGCAGCTTAGAGTGGACACTACTACCCAAAAACATTCAGTACTTC	NA	TRBJ2-4	NA	TRBV7-9
CASRDIPGLADTGELFF	TGTGCCAGCAGAGATATCCCGGGACTAGCGGACACCGGGGAGCTGTTTTTT	many	TRBJ2-2	TRBD2	TRBV6-1
CSARGLAGSYEQYF	TGCAGTGCTAGAGGTCTAGCGGGGTCCTACGAGCAGTACTTC	many	TRBJ2-7	TRBD2	TRBV20-1
CASSGQGNGELFF	TGTGCCAGCAGCGGACAGGGGAACGGGGAGCTGTTTTTT	many	TRBJ2-2	TRBD1	TRBV12-3/TRBV12-4
CASRSGYGGEGNEQFF	TGTGCCAGCCGTAGCGGTTATGGGGGAGAGGGCAATGAGCAGTTCTTC	many	TRBJ2-1	NA	TRBV27
CASSQLGRFGETQYF	TGCGCCAGCAGCCAATTAGGACGGTTTGGCGAGACCCAGTACTTC	few	TRBJ2-5	NA	TRBV4-1
CASSLGSDYGYTF	TGTGCCAGCAGTTTAGGTTCCGATTATGGCTACACCTTC	many	TRBJ1-2	NA	TRBV28
CAIASGYEQYF	TGTGCCATCGCTAGCGGTTACGAGCAGTACTTC	many	TRBJ2-7	TRBD2	TRBV10-3
CASSLSAGGWEQFF	TGTGCCAGCAGCCTTTCAGCGGGAGGATGGGAGCAGTTCTTC	few	TRBJ2-1	TRBD2	TRBV3-1
CASSLDSSGRANEQYF	TGTGCCAGCAGCTTGGACTCTAGCGGGAGGGCTAACGAGCAGTACTTC	many	TRBJ2-7	TRBD2	TRBV5-6
CSVGGQRYTGELFF	TGCAGCGTTGGGGGACAGAGGTACACCGGGGAGCTGTTTTTT	NA	TRBJ2-2	TRBD1	TRBV29-1
CASSIGGPQHF	TGTGCCAGTAGTATCGGTGGGCCCCAGCATTTT	NA	TRBJ1-5	NA	TRBV19
CAARERGGQGTWVTYEQYF	TGTGCCGCCCGAGAGAGGGGGGGACAGGGGACCTGGGTTACCTACGAGCAGTACTTC	many	TRBJ2-7	TRBD1	TRBV6-1
CASSQWTARREQYF	TGCGCCAGCAGCCAATGGACAGCGCGTCGGGAGCAGTACTTC	many	TRBJ2-7	NA	TRBV4-1
CASSYPGPRGIAKNIQYF	TGTGCCAGCAGTTATCCCGGCCCTAGGGGGATAGCCAAAAACATTCAGTACTTC	few	TRBJ2-4	NA	TRBV6-2/TRBV6-3
CASSSLAGGRDEQFF	TGTGCCAGCAGTTCGCTAGCGGGAGGGCGAGATGAGCAGTTCTTC	many	TRBJ2-1	TRBD2	TRBV6-2/TRBV6-3
CASSLVGTGGAFNEQLF	TGCGCCAGCAGCTTGGTAGGGACAGGGGGCGCTTTCAATGAGCAGCTCTTC	NA	TRBJ2-1	TRBD1	TRBV5-1
CSVVKLQPFSGANVLTF	TGCAGCGTTGTCAAGCTACAACCTTTCTCTGGGGCCAACGTCCTGACTTTC	NA	TRBJ2-6	NA	TRBV29-1
CASDRRGRFTEAFF	TGTGCCAGCGACAGGAGGGGGAGGTTCACTGAAGCTTTCTTT	NA	TRBJ1-1	NA	TRBV9
CASSVRGPLKRFF	TGTGCCAGCAGTGTCAGGGGTCCCCTCAAGCGGTTCTTC	NA	TRBJ2-1	NA	TRBV2
CASSAGTSGIYEQYF	TGTGCCAGCAGTGCAGGGACTAGCGGGATCTACGAGCAGTACTTC	many	TRBJ2-7	TRBD2	TRBV6-1
CASSGEIPGQGDYGYTF	TGCGCCAGCAGCGGAGAGATACCTGGACAGGGGGATTATGGCTACACCTTC	few	TRBJ1-2	TRBD1	TRBV10-2
CASGRRSGANVLTF	TGTGCCAGCGGGCGACGCTCTGGGGCCAACGTCCTGACTTTC	many	TRBJ2-6	NA	TRBV7-8
CSAGRPPETQYF	TGCAGTGCCGGACGACCCCCGGAGACCCAGTACTTC	NA	TRBJ2-5	NA	TRBV20-1
CASSLVWLSYEQYF	TGTGCCAGCAGCTTGGTATGGCTATCCTACGAGCAGTACTTC	many	TRBJ2-7	NA	TRBV5-5
CASSQGYEQYF	TGTGCCAGCAGCCAAGGCTACGAGCAGTACTTC	medium-sized	TRBJ2-7	NA	TRBV3-1
CAISEGLGNTEAFF	TGTGCCATCAGTGAGGGGTTGGGGAACACTGAAGCTTTCTTT	NA	TRBJ1-1	NA	TRBV10-3
CATSERPHNEQFF	TGTGCCACCAGTGAGCGGCCCCACAATGAGCAGTTCTTC	NA	TRBJ2-1	NA	TRBV24-1
CASSLWGHHYEQYF	TGTGCCAGCAGCTTGTGGGGACACCACTACGAGCAGTACTTC	many	TRBJ2-7	NA	TRBV13
CASSPRLAGGIYEQYF	TGTGCCAGCAGCCCCCGACTAGCGGGAGGGATCTACGAGCAGTACTTC	NA	TRBJ2-7	TRBD2	TRBV11-2
CASSDGLAFSGNEQFF	TGTGCCAGCAGTGACGGACTAGCGTTTTCTGGGAATGAGCAGTTCTTC	many	TRBJ2-1	TRBD2	TRBV12-3/TRBV12-4
CATQTSGRPQETQYF	TGTGCCACACAGACTAGCGGGAGACCACAAGAGACCCAGTACTTC	NA	TRBJ2-5	TRBD2	TRBV6-1
CSGIDRGRTYEQYF	TGCAGCGGGATAGACAGGGGGCGGACCTACGAGCAGTACTTC	NA	TRBJ2-7	TRBD1	TRBV29-1
CASSFLPGAYEQYF	TGTGCCAGCAGTTTCTTGCCAGGGGCCTACGAGCAGTACTTC	many	TRBJ2-7	NA	TRBV27
CATSDSSGTYYNEQFF	TGTGCCACCAGTGATTCTAGCGGGACCTACTACAATGAGCAGTTCTTC	few	TRBJ2-1	TRBD2	TRBV24-1
CSVGLRLSSYNEQFF	TGCAGCGTCGGTCTGCGGCTAAGCTCCTACAATGAGCAGTTCTTC	few	TRBJ2-1	NA	TRBV29-1
CASSQLGQGLGEQFF	TGCGCCAGCAGCCAATTAGGACAGGGGTTGGGTGAGCAGTTCTTC	few	TRBJ2-1	TRBD1	TRBV5-1
CASSWEGGNEQYF	TGTGCCAGCAGCTGGGAGGGGGGGAACGAGCAGTACTTC	many	TRBJ2-7	NA	TRBV5-4
CASSYLGGPGYTF	TGTGCCAGCAGTTACTTGGGGGGGCCAGGCTACACCTTC	few	TRBJ1-2	NA	TRBV6-5
CASSLDRAHTDTQYF	TGTGCCAGCAGTTTAGACAGGGCCCACACAGATACGCAGTATTTT	many	TRBJ2-3	NA	TRBV12-3/TRBV12-4
CATSRDQQGSSPLHF	TGTGCCACCAGCAGAGATCAACAGGGGAGTTCACCCCTCCACTTT	many	TRBJ1-6	TRBD1	TRBV15
CASGYQGYNEQFF	TGTGCCAGCGGTTACCAAGGGTACAATGAGCAGTTCTTC	few	TRBJ2-1	NA	TRBV6-2/TRBV6-3
CASRGGASGSLFTDTQYF	TGTGCCAGCAGGGGGGGAGCTAGCGGGAGCTTATTCACAGATACGCAGTATTTT	NA	TRBJ2-3	TRBD2	TRBV3-1
CASSPHRQNISPLHF	TGTGCCAGCAGTCCCCACCGGCAGAATATTTCACCCCTCCACTTT	few	TRBJ1-6	NA	TRBV28
CASTPGGRNNEQFF	TGTGCCAGCACTCCTGGTGGGAGGAACAATGAGCAGTTCTTC	few	TRBJ2-1	NA	TRBV12-3/TRBV12-4
CASLGGYGYTF	TGTGCCAGCCTGGGTGGCTATGGCTACACCTTC	few	TRBJ1-2	NA	TRBV6-1
CASSEAPTGQLSNQPQHF	TGTGCCAGCAGTGAAGCGCCGACGGGACAGCTGAGCAATCAGCCCCAGCATTTT	NA	TRBJ1-5	TRBD1	TRBV6-1
CASSLKQGYEQYF	TGTGCCAGCAGTCTGAAACAGGGATACGAGCAGTACTTC	many	TRBJ2-7	NA	TRBV28
CASSLAGVDTGELFF	TGTGCCAGCAGTTTAGCGGGAGTAGACACCGGGGAGCTGTTTTTT	many	TRBJ2-2	TRBD2	TRBV28